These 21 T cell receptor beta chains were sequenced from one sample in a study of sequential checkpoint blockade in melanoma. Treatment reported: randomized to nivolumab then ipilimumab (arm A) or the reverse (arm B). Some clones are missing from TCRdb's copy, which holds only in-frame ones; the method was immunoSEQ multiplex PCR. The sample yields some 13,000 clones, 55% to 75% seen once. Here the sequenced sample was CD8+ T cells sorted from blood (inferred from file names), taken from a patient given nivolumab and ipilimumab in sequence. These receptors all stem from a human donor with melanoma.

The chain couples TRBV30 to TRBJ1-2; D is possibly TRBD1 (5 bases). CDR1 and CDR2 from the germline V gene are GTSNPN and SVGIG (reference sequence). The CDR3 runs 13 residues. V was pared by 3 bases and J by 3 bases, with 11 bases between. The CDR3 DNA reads TGTGCCTGGAGCTCAGGGCTCGACTATGGCTACACCTTC. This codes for CAWSSGLDYGYTF.

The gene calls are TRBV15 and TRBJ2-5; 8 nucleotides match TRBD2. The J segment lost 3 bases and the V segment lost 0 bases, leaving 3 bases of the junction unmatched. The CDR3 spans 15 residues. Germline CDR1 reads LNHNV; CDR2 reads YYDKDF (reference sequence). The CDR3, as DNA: TGTGCCACCAGCAGAGATGGACTAGCAAAAGAGACCCAGTACTTC. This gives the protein CATSRDGLAKETQYF.

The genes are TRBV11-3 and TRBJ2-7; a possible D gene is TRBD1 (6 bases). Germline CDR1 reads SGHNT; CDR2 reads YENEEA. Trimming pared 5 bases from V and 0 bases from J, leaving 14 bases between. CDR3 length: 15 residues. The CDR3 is CASSRGWDNSYEQYF. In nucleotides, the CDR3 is TGTGCCAGCAGCCGTGGCTGGGACAACTCCTACGAGCAGTACTTC.

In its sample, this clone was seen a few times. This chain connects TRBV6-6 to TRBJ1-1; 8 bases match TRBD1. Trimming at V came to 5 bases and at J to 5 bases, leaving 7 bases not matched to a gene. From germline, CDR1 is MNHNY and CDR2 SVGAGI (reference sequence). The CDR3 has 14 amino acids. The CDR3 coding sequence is TGTGCCAGCAGTCAGGACAGGGACCGTACTGAAGCTTTCTTT. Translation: CASSQDRDRTEAFF.

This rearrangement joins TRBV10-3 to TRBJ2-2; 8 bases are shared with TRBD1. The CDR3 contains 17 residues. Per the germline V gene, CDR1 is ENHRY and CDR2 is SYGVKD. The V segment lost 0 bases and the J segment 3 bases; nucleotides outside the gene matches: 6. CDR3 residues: CAISESSTGEDTGELFF. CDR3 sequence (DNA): TGTGCCATCAGTGAGTCCTCGACAGGGGAGGACACCGGGGAGCTGTTTTTT.

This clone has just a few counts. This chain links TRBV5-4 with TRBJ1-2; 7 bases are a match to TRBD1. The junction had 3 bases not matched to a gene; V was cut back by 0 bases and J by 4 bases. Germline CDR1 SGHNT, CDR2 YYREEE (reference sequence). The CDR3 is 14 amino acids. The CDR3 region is CASSLEGQIYGYTF. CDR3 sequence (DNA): TGTGCCAGCAGCTTGGAGGGACAGATCTATGGCTACACCTTC.

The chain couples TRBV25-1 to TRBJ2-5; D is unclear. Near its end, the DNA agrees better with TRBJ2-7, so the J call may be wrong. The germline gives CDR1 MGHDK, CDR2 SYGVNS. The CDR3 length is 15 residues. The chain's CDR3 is CASSEIGQVTYEQYF. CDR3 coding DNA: TGTGCCAGCAGTGAAATTGGGCAGGTTACCTACGAGCAGTACTTC.

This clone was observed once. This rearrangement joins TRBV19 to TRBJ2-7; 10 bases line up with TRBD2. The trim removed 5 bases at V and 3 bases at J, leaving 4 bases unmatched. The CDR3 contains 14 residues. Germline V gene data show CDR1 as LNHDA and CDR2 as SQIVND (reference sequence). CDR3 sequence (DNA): TGTGCCAGTAGTTTTCTAGCGGGAGACTACGAGCAGTACTTC. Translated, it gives CASSFLAGDYEQYF.

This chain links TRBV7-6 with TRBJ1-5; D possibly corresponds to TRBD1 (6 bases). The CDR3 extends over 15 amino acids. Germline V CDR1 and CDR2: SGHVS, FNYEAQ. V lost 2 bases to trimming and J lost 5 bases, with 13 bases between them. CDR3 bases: TGTGCCAGCAGCTTACGGGCCCCAGGGGATCAGCCCCAGCATTTT. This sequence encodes CASSLRAPGDQPQHF.

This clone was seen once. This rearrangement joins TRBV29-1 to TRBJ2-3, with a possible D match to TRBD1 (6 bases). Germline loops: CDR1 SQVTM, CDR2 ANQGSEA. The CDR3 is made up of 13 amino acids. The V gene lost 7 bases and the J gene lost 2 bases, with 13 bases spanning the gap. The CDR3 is CSGTRGFTDTQYF. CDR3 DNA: TGCAGCGGGACCAGGGGATTCACAGATACGCAGTATTTT.

In nucleotides, the CDR3 is TGTGCCAGCGGGGGTTGGGGGCCAAGCAATCAGCCCCAGCATTTT. It codes for CASGGWGPSNQPQHF. The chain recombines TRBV6-1 with TRBJ1-5; the D gene is possibly TRBD1 (6 bases). Between the trimmed V and J ends, which lost 8 bases and 1 base, there was a span of 15 bases. This CDR3 comprises 15 residues. Looked up from germline, CDR1 is MNHNS and CDR2 is SASEGT.

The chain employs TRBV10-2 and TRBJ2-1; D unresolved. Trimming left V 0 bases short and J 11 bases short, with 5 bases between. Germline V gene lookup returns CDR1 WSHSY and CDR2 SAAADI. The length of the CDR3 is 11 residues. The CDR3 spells CASSESGKQFF. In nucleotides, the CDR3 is TGCGCCAGCAGTGAGTCCGGTAAGCAGTTCTTC.

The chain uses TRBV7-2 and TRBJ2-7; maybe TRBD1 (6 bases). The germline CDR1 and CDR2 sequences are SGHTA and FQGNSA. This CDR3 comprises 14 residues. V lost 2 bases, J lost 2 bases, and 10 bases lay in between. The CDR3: CASSLLPGAYEQYF. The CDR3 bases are TGTGCCAGCAGCTTATTACCAGGGGCCTACGAGCAGTACTTC.

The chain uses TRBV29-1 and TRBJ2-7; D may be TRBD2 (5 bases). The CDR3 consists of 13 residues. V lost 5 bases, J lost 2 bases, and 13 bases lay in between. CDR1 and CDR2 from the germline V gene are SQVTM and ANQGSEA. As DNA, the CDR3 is TGCAGCGTTAATGAGGGCTTAACCTACGAGCAGTACTTC. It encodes CSVNEGLTYEQYF.

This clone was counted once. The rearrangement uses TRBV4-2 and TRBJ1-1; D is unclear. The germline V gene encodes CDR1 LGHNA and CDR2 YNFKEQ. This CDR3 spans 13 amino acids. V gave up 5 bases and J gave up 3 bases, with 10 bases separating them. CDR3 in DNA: TGTGCCAGCAGCACACAAGAGGACACTGAAGCTTTCTTT. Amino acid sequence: CASSTQEDTEAFF.

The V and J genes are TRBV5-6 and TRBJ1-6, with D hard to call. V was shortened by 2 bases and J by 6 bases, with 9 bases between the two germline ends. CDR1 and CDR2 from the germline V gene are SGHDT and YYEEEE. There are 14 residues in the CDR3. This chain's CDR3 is CASSFRGFNSPLHF. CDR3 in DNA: TGTGCCAGCAGCTTTCGCGGTTTTAATTCACCCCTCCACTTT.

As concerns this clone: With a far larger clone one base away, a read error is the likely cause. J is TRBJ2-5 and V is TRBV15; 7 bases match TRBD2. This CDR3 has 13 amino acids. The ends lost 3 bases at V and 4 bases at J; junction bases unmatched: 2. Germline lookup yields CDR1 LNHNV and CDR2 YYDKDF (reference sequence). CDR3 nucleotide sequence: TGTGCCACCAGCAGGATAGCGGGAGAGACCCAGTACTTC. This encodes CATSRIAGETQYF.

The CDR3 sequence: CASSLNRGIENQPQHF. DNA of the CDR3: TGTGCCAGCAGCTTAAACAGGGGCATTGAGAATCAGCCCCAGCATTTT. This chain uses TRBV7-2 with TRBJ1-5; 7 bases line up with TRBD1. The CDR3 sequence is 16 residues long. J gave up 4 bases and V 2 bases, and 8 bases lay outside the gene matches. In germline, CDR1 is SGHTA, CDR2 FQGNSA.

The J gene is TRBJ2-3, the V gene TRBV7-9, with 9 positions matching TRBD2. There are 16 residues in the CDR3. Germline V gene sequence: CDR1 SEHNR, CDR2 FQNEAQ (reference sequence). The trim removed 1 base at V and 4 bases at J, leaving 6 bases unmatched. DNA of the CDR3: TGTGCCAGCAGCTTAGTCATGCGGGAGGGCCCAGATACGCAGTATTTT. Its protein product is CASSLVMREGPDTQYF.

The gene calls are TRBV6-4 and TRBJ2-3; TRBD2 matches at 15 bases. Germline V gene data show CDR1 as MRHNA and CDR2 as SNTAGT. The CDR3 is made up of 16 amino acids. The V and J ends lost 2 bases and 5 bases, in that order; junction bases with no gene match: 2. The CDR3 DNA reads TGTGCCAGCAGTGACACGGGACTAGCGGGGGGAGATACGCAGTATTTT. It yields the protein CASSDTGLAGGDTQYF.

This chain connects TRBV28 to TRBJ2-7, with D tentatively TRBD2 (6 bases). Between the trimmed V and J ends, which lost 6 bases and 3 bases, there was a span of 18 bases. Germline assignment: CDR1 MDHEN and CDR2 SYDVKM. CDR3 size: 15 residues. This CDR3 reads CASRLAILPLYEQYF. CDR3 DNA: TGTGCCAGCAGACTAGCTATACTACCTCTCTACGAGCAGTACTTC.